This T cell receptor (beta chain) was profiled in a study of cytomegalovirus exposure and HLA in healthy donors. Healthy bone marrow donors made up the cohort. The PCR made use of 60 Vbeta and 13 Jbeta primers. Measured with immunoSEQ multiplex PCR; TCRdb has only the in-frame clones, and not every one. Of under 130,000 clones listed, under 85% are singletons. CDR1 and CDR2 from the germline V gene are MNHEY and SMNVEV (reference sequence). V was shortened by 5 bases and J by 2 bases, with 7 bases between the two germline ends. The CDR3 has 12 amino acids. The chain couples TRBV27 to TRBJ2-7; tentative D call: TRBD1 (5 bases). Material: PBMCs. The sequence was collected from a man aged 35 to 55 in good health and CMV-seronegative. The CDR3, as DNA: TGTGCCAGCAGTGACAGAGCCTACGAGCAGTACTTC. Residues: CASSDRAYEQYF.